The 32 T cell receptor beta chains reported below all come from one sample, sequenced in a study of T cells in Graves' hyperthyroidism and ophthalmopathy. The TCR beta CDR3 regions underwent amplification using RNA transcripts as the source. Carried out on the TCR CDR3, a first-round RT-PCR used the HTBI primer set. MiXCR was run by TCRdb on the multiplex PCR reads, yielding one entry per CDR3 protein. The profile shows nearly 600,000 distinct CDR3 sequences, around 14% of them singletons. Sequenced input: blood. The receptors shown here come from a woman in her 30s with Graves' hyperthyroidism that later progressed to Graves' ophthalmopathy.

This clonotype was picked up a small number of times. This may be a read error: a much more frequent sequence differs by one nucleotide. The CDR3 DNA is TGTGTCAGCAGTTGGGAGTTCAATGAGCAGTTCTTC. Translating gives CVSSWEFNEQFF. The chain uses TRBV28 and TRBJ2-1; weak D call: TRBD2 (5 bases). This CDR3 region has 12 residues. Germline CDR1 MDHEN, CDR2 SYDVKM.

In its sample, this clonotype was seen many times. This sequence joins TRBV24-1 and TRBJ2-1; possibly TRBD1 for D (7 bases). This CDR3 has 16 residues. CDR1 is KGHDR and CDR2 is SFDVKD in the germline V gene. V gave up 9 bases and J gave up 8 bases, with 25 bases separating them. CDR3: CATETSGGLTSDEQFF. Written as DNA, the CDR3 is TGTGCCACCGAAACTTCAGGGGGACTTACGTCCGATGAGCAGTTCTTC.

This clonotype was found a few times. The rearrangement uses TRBV7-3 and TRBJ2-7, with no clear D. The germline V and J ends were trimmed by 0 bases and 6 bases, with 6 bases remaining between them. CDR1 is SGHTA, CDR2 FQGTGA, per germline. The CDR3 covers 12 residues. The DNA for the CDR3 is TGTGCCAGCAGCTTAACAGGCGTCGAGCAGTACTTC. Amino acids: CASSLTGVEQYF. Drawing the rest from reference TRBV7-3 and TRBJ2-7, the complete variable domain is GAGVSQTPSNKVTEKGKYVELRCDPISGHTALYWYRQSLGQGPEFLIYFQGTGAADDSGLPNDRFFAVRPEGSVSTLKIQRTERGDSAVYLCASSLTGVEQYFGPGTRLTVT.

This clonotype was seen ten or more times. The J gene is TRBJ2-1, the V gene TRBV19; 8 bases line up with TRBD2. The length of the CDR3 is 18 residues. V trimming: 5 bases; J trimming: 6 bases; junction bases outside the gene matches: 18. Germline assignment: CDR1 LNHDA and CDR2 SQIVND (reference sequence). In DNA form, the CDR3 reads TGTGCCAGTAGTGTAAGCGGGAGCCGAAGCTTGGTGGGCAATGAGCAGTTCTTC. Translated, it gives CASSVSGSRSLVGNEQFF.

The V and J genes are TRBV4-1 and TRBJ1-6; 9 positions agree with TRBD1. CDR1 and CDR2 from the germline V gene are MGHRA and YSYEKL. This CDR3 contains 19 residues. The V and J ends lost 4 bases and 7 bases, in that order; junction bases with no gene match: 17. Written as DNA, the CDR3 is TGCGCCAGCAGCCCACCTTATTCGAGACAGGGGGAGAGGAATTCACCCCTCCACTTT. Translation: CASSPPYSRQGERNSPLHF.

This clonotype was observed many times. The V and J genes are TRBV5-1 and TRBJ1-2; D gene ambiguous. The CDR3 sequence is 15 residues long. The V end lost 2 bases, the J end lost 1 base, and 12 bases lay between the germline ends. Per germline, CDR1 SGHRS and CDR2 YFSETQ. In DNA form, the CDR3 reads TGCGCCAGCAGCTTAACGGTACCAGTTAACTATGGCTACACCTTC. Its protein is CASSLTVPVNYGYTF. The complete variable domain, with remaining parts taken from reference TRBV5-1 and TRBJ1-2, reads KAGVTQTPRYLIKTRGQQVTLSCSPISGHRSVSWYQQTPGQGLQFLFEYFSETQRNKGNFPGRFSGRQFSNSRSEMNVSTLELGDSALYLCASSLTVPVNYGYTFGSGTRLTVV.

This clonotype occurred many times. V usage is TRBV6-5 and J usage is TRBJ2-7, with D maybe TRBD2 (5 bases). This CDR3 comprises 16 residues. V was clipped by 0 bases and J by 4 bases, with 16 bases between them. The V gene's germline CDR1 is MNHEY and CDR2 SVGAGI. The CDR3 sequence is CASSYSILRGWYEQYF. The CDR3 DNA reads TGTGCCAGCAGTTACTCAATCTTACGGGGATGGTACGAGCAGTACTTC.

This clonotype was observed at least ten times. This chain uses TRBV29-1 with TRBJ2-7; D possibly corresponds to TRBD2 (6 bases). CDR3 length: 15 residues. Trimming took 1 base from V and 0 from J, leaving 13 bases between them. Germline CDR1 is SQVTM and CDR2 is ANQGSEA. CDR3 sequence (DNA): TGCAGCGTTGAAGGGGACTTTAAGAGCTCCTACGAGCAGTACTTC. It translates to CSVEGDFKSSYEQYF.

The chain uses TRBV14 and TRBJ2-7; either TRBD1 or TRBD2 may supply D (5 bases each). This CDR3 region has 15 residues. Germline CDR1 reads SGHDN; CDR2 reads FVKESK. Trimming took off 6 bases at V and 1 base at J, with 16 bases between the two ends. The CDR3 bases are TGTGCCAGCAGTCAAACGAGGGACCGATCCTACGAGCAGTACTTC. It codes for CASSQTRDRSYEQYF. Full variable domain (outside the CDR3, taken from reference TRBV14 and TRBJ2-7): EAGVTQFPSHSVIEKGQTVTLRCDPISGHDNLYWYRRVMGKEIKFLLHFVKESKQDESGMPNNRFLAERTGGTYSTLKVQPAELEDSGVYFCASSQTRDRSYEQYFGPGTRLTVT.

The V and J genes are TRBV29-1 and TRBJ2-5; 8 bases map to TRBD2. J lost 4 bases, V lost 7 bases, and 8 bases had no gene match. Germline lookup yields CDR1 SQVTM and CDR2 ANQGSEA. The CDR3 totals 13 residues. DNA for the CDR3: TGCAGCGGCAGAGCGGGAGTAGGAGAGACCCAGTACTTC. Protein product: CSGRAGVGETQYF.

This clonotype came up many times. The genes are TRBV11-2 and TRBJ2-7, with D perhaps TRBD1 (6 bases). Trimming took 2 bases from V and 5 from J, leaving 16 bases between them. This CDR3 is 15 amino acids long. Germline loops: CDR1 SGHAT, CDR2 FQNNGV. The CDR3 sequence is CASSLIGGSGNEQYF. Here the CDR3 DNA reads TGTGCCAGCAGCTTAATTGGGGGCAGTGGGAACGAGCAGTACTTC.

This clonotype appeared many times. CDR3 in DNA: TGTGCCAGCAGCGCTAAGGGGGACTATGGCTACACCTTC. Protein: CASSAKGDYGYTF. This chain connects TRBV9 to TRBJ1-2; D possibly corresponds to TRBD1 (6 bases). Per germline, CDR1 SGDLS and CDR2 YYNGEE. The CDR3 covers 13 residues. V gave up 3 bases and J gave up 3 bases, with 9 bases separating them. The full variable domain, with the rest looked up from reference TRBV9 and TRBJ1-2, is DSGVTQTPKHLITATGQRVTLRCSPRSGDLSVYWYQQSLDQGLQFLIQYYNGEERAKGNILERFSAQQFPDLHSELNLSSLELGDSALYFCASSAKGDYGYTFGSGTRLTVV.

V and J are TRBV7-6 and TRBJ2-7; TRBD1 or TRBD2 may be the D gene (5 bases each). This CDR3 region has 13 residues. Germline V gene sequence: CDR1 SGHVS, CDR2 FNYEAQ. The germline V and J ends were trimmed by 8 bases and 2 bases, with 13 bases remaining between them. This chain's CDR3 is CASSWGPTYEQYF. In DNA, the CDR3 is TGTGCCAGCTCCTGGGGACCCACCTACGAGCAGTACTTC.

On this clonotype: This CDR3 fails to terminate in the conserved phenylalanine or tryptophan, so it likely reflects a read error. The rearrangement uses TRBV2 and TRBJ1-6, with 8 bases lining up with TRBD1. The CDR3 covers 21 residues. Germline V lookup: CDR1 SNHLY, CDR2 FYNNEI. As DNA, the CDR3 is TGTGCCAGCAGTTTCTACCGACAGGGGCTCACCCTAAGCTCCTATAATTCCCCCCTCCACTGT. Protein: CASSFYRQGLTLSSYNSPLHC.

This clonotype was detected many times. The V and J genes are TRBV20-1 and TRBJ1-4; tentatively, D is TRBD1 (6 bases). The CDR3 sequence is 14 residues long. CDR1 and CDR2 from the germline V gene are DFQATT and SNEGSKA (reference sequence). V shed 4 bases and J shed 0 bases, with 9 bases lying between them. CDR3 in DNA: TGCAGTGCTAAGGGGGGTACAACTAATGAAAAACTGTTTTTT. It specifies CSAKGGTTNEKLFF.

This clonotype came up many times. This chain connects TRBV24-1 to TRBJ1-4; 8 bases align to TRBD1. The CDR3 covers 15 residues. Germline loops: CDR1 KGHDR, CDR2 SFDVKD. V shed 4 bases, J shed 6 bases, and the junction held 6 bases outside the gene matches. The CDR3 is CATSDPSGGDEKLFF. CDR3 bases: TGTGCCACCAGTGACCCCTCAGGGGGCGATGAAAAACTGTTTTTT.

This clonotype was seen a few times. The V gene is TRBV28, the J gene TRBJ2-1; TRBD2 matches 10 bases. Germline values: CDR1 MDHEN, CDR2 SYDVKM. Trimming took 4 bases from V and 9 from J; bases not matched to a gene: 12. This CDR3 spans 16 amino acids. As DNA, the CDR3 is TGTGCCAGCAGTTCCCCGGGGCTAGCGGGAGATGTTGAGCAGTTCTTC. Amino acid sequence: CASSSPGLAGDVEQFF.

The chain carries TRBV2 and TRBJ2-5, with 12 bases that match TRBD1. Looked up from germline, CDR1 is SNHLY and CDR2 is FYNNEI. This CDR3 is 15 amino acids long. V trimming: 7 bases; J trimming: 5 bases; junction bases outside the gene matches: 8. This CDR3 reads CASILGTGGFETQYF. In DNA form, the CDR3 reads TGTGCCAGCATACTCGGGACAGGGGGCTTCGAGACCCAGTACTTC. The full variable domain, in which reference TRBV2 and TRBJ2-5 provide the parts outside the CDR3, is EPEVTQTPSHQVTQMGQEVILRCVPISNHLYFYWYRQILGQKVEFLVSFYNNEISEKSEIFDDQFSVERPDGSNFTLKIRSTKLEDSAMYFCASILGTGGFETQYFGPGTRLLVL.

This clonotype was seen a few times. V is TRBV4-3 and J is TRBJ2-2, with D unclear. CDR3 size: 16 residues. CDR1 and CDR2 (germline): LGHNA, YSLEER. Trimming took off 0 bases at V and 3 bases at J, with 11 bases between the two ends. The CDR3 DNA sequence: TGCGCCAGCAGCCAAGAGATGTTAGGGTACACCGGGGAGCTGTTTTTT. Its translation: CASSQEMLGYTGELFF.

This clonotype was counted a few times. V and J are TRBV7-9 and TRBJ2-7; 8 nucleotides match TRBD1. Germline trimming cut 4 bases from V and 5 bases from J; bases unmatched to any gene: 13. This CDR3 contains 16 residues. Germline CDR1 SEHNR, CDR2 FQNEAQ (reference sequence). Written as DNA, the CDR3 is TGTGCCAGCAGCTCCATTTCGTCGGCAGGGGGCAACGAGCAGTACTTC. Amino acids: CASSSISSAGGNEQYF.

The table lists this clonotype with a count of one. This may come from a read error, since a much larger clone is one base off. This chain joins TRBV12-3 or TRBV12-4 and TRBJ1-3; D gene ambiguous. The CDR3 totals 14 residues. In DNA form, the CDR3 reads TGTGCCAGCAGCCCTCAGCAATCTGGAAACACCACATATTTT. Protein: CASSPQQSGNTTYF.

This clonotype was observed at least ten times. V gene TRBV27 combines with J gene TRBJ1-1; D unclear. This CDR3 spans 14 amino acids. V dropped 1 base and J dropped 6 bases, with 12 bases sitting between them. The V gene's germline CDR1 is MNHEY and CDR2 SMNVEV (reference sequence). The DNA of the CDR3 is TGTGCCAGCAGTTTATTAGGCAGCAATCCTGAAGCTTTCTTT. Translating it yields CASSLLGSNPEAFF.

This clonotype was seen at least ten times. The V and J genes are TRBV7-9 and TRBJ2-7, with 8 bases lining up with TRBD1. V shed 5 bases, J shed 0 bases, and the junction held 9 bases outside the gene matches. The CDR3 runs 16 residues. CDR1 is SEHNR and CDR2 is FQNEAQ in the germline V gene (reference sequence). CDR3 DNA: TGTGCCAGCAGCCCCAGACAGGGGCTCAGCTCCTACGAGCAGTACTTC. This codes for CASSPRQGLSSYEQYF.

This clonotype was detected a few times. V usage is TRBV20-1 and J usage is TRBJ2-5, with D possibly called TRBD1 or TRBD2 (6 bases each). CDR3 length: 16 amino acids. V was trimmed by 1 base and J by 3 bases, leaving 18 bases between them. The V gene's germline CDR1 is DFQATT and CDR2 SNEGSKA (reference sequence). Here the CDR3 DNA reads TGCAGTGCTAGAGGCGTCGGGACAAGGGAGGAAGAGACCCAGTACTTC. Translated, it gives CSARGVGTREEETQYF.

This clonotype was seen more than once but under ten times. This rearrangement joins TRBV30 to TRBJ2-7, with TRBD1 identical over 7 bases. This CDR3 has 13 residues. Germline V gene data show CDR1 as GTSNPN and CDR2 as SVGIG (reference sequence). V was pared by 2 bases and J by 7 bases, with 8 bases of the junction left unmatched. The CDR3 region has the DNA TGTGCCTGGAGTTTCGACAGGGCGAGAGAGCAGTACTTC. Protein product: CAWSFDRAREQYF.

This clonotype showed up just a few times. V usage is TRBV5-1 and J usage is TRBJ2-2, with TRBD1 identical over 9 bases. V was clipped by 4 bases and J by 4 bases; unmatched bases: 11. The CDR3 is 17 amino acids. Looked up from germline, CDR1 is SGHRS and CDR2 is YFSETQ. The CDR3 protein is CASSPGQGSIGTGELFF. CDR3 bases: TGCGCCAGCAGCCCCGGACAGGGGTCAATCGGCACCGGGGAGCTGTTTTTT.

This clonotype was counted ten times or more. The J gene is TRBJ2-7, the V gene TRBV20-1; TRBD1 matches 7 bases. The length of the CDR3 is 15 residues. Germline V gives CDR1 DFQATT, CDR2 SNEGSKA (reference sequence). Unmatched junction bases numbered 9, after V lost 1 base and J lost 3 bases. The CDR3 sequence is CSARVGEGGYYEQYF. Written as DNA, the CDR3 is TGCAGTGCTAGAGTGGGAGAAGGGGGCTACTACGAGCAGTACTTC.

The chain is built from TRBV2 and TRBJ2-7; D not certain. The CDR3 consists of 15 residues. The germline CDR1 and CDR2 sequences are SNHLY and FYNNEI. Trimming shortened V by 8 bases and J by 3 bases, and 20 bases separated the two germline ends. CDR3 amino acids: CASRRDVPFIYEQYF. CDR3 coding DNA: TGTGCCAGCCGCCGAGATGTTCCTTTTATCTACGAGCAGTACTTC.

This clonotype has more than one count but fewer than ten. The chain is built from TRBV7-9 and TRBJ2-1; 7 nucleotides line up with TRBD2. This CDR3 has 15 residues. Germline V lookup: CDR1 SEHNR, CDR2 FQNEAQ (reference sequence). The V gene end was trimmed by 5 bases and the J gene end by 4 bases; junction bases not matched to a gene: 8. The CDR3 loop reads CASSRRGGVYNEQFF. The CDR3 DNA sequence: TGTGCCAGCAGCCGGAGGGGAGGGGTTTACAATGAGCAGTTCTTC.

This sequence joins TRBV3-1 and TRBJ2-4; 7 nucleotides match TRBD2. With V trimmed by 4 bases and J by 9 bases, 9 bases remained unmatched. The germline CDR1 and CDR2 sequences are LGHDT and YNNKEL (reference sequence). The CDR3 consists of 14 residues. For the CDR3, the DNA is TGTGCCAGCAGCCCGACCGCGGGAGCGGGCATTCAGTACTTC. Translation: CASSPTAGAGIQYF.

This clonotype has ten or more counts. The chain has TRBV10-3 and TRBJ2-7, with D unclear. The CDR3 length is 12 residues. The V and J ends lost 3 bases and 7 bases respectively, with 10 bases between them. CDR1 ENHRY and CDR2 SYGVKD come from the germline V gene. This CDR3 is CAISEGVREQYF. The CDR3 DNA sequence: TGTGCCATCAGTGAAGGAGTTCGGGAGCAGTACTTC.

Only a few counts were recorded for this clonotype. V gene TRBV7-9 combines with J gene TRBJ1-2; TRBD1 matches 9 bases. J gave up 7 bases and V 3 bases, and 3 bases lay outside the gene matches. This CDR3 region has 13 residues. Germline V lookup: CDR1 SEHNR, CDR2 FQNEAQ (reference sequence). The CDR3: CASSFPGQGGYTF. The CDR3 coding sequence is TGTGCCAGCAGCTTCCCGGGACAGGGTGGCTACACCTTC.